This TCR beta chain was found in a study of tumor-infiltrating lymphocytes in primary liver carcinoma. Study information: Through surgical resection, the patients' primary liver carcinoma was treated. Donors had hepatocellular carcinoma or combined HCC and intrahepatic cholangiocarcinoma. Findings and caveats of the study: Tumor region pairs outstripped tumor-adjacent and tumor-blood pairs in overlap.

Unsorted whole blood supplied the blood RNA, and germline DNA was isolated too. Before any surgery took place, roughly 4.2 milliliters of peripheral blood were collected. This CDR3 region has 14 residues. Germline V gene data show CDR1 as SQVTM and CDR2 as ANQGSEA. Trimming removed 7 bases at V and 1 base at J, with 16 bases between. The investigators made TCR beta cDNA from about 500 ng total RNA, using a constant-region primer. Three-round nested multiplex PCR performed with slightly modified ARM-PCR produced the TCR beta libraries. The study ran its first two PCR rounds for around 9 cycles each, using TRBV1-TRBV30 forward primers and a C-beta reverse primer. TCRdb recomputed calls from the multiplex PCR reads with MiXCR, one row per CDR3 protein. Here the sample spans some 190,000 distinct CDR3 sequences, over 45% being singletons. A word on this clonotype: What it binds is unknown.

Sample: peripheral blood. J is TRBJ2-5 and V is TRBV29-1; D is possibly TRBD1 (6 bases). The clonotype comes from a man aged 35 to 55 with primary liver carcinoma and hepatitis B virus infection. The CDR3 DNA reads TGCAGCGGGGCGAGGGACATCACCCAAGAGACCCAGTACTTC. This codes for CSGARDITQETQYF.